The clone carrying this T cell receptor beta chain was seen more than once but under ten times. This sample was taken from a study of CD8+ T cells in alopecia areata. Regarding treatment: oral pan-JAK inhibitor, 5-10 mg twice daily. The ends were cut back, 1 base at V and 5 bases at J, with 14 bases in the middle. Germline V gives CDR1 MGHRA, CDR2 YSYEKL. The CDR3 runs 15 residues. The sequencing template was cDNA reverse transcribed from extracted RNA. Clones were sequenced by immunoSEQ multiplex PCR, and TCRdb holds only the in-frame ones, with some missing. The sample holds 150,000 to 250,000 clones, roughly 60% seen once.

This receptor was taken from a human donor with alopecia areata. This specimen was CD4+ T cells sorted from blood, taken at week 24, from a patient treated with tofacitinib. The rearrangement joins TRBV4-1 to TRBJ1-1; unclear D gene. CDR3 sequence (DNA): TGCGCCAGCAGCCAAGGGGCAACATACGGGACTGAAGCTTTCTTT. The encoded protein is CASSQGATYGTEAFF.